Included here is one T cell receptor (beta chain) sequence, with context. Unmatched junction bases numbered 5, after V lost 5 bases and J lost 6 bases. CDR1 is KGHDR and CDR2 is SFDVKD in the germline V gene. The CDR3 consists of 13 residues. These data come from a study of T cell repertoires in cytomegalovirus infection. One entry per CDR3 protein, called by TCRdb with MiXCR from the reads. The sample carries about 300,000 distinct CDR3 sequences, about 9.2% recorded once. The sample taken for sequencing was PBMCs. This clonotype originated in a human donor in good health (CMV status not recorded). Some clones in this sample may be carry-over from other donors' samples. This chain uses TRBV24-1 with TRBJ1-2; 7 bases are shared with TRBD1. CDR3 amino acids: CATSGSGTDGYTF. DNA of the CDR3: TGTGCCACCAGTGGCTCCGGGACAGATGGCTACACCTTC.